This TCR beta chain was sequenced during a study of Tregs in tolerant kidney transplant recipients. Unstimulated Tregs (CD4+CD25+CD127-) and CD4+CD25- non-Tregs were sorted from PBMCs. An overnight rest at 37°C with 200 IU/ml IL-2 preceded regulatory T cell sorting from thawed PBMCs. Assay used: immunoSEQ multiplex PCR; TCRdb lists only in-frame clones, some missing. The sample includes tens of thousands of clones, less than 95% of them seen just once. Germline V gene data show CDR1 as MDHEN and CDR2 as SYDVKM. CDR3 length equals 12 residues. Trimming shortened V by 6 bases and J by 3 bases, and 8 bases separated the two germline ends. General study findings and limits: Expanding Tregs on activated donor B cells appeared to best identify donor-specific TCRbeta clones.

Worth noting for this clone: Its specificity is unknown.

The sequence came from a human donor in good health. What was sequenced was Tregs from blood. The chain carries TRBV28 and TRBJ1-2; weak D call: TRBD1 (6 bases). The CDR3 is CASRRTDYGYTF. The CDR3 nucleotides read TGTGCCAGCAGACGGACAGACTATGGCTACACCTTC.